The rows below give T cell receptor beta chains drawn from one sample of a study of radiotherapy plus CTLA-4 blockade in lung cancer. The method was immunoSEQ multiplex PCR; TCRdb's version includes in-frame clones alone and lacks a portion of them. This sample has 70,000 to 95,000 clones, with around 87% found just once. This sample comprised peripheral blood, obtained from a patient treated with radiotherapy plus ipilimumab. Every receptor here comes from a human donor with non-small cell lung cancer that progressed on radiotherapy plus ipilimumab. Each CDR3 is given with its conserved first and last residue. A D gene is named only where the DNA matches it firmly. Expanded clones are given a class, and other clones once, few, many or no size at all.

d_call,j_call,v_call,clone_size,cdr3_nt,cdr3_aa
NA,TRBJ2-1,TRBV7-8,once,TGTGCCAGCAGGTCCCGATCCTACAATGAGCAGTTCTTC,CASRSRSYNEQFF
TRBD2,TRBJ2-1,TRBV11-2,NA,TGTGCCAGCAGCCGGACTAGCGTTGGGGATGAGCAGTTCTTC,CASSRTSVGDEQFF
TRBD1,TRBJ2-2,TRBV19,NA,TGTGCCAGTAGTATAGGGGGACAGGGGTCGGCCACCGGGGAGCTGTTTTTT,CASSIGGQGSATGELFF
NA,TRBJ1-2,TRBV7-3,NA,TGTGCCAGCAGCTTAGGTGACGGGGTTTTTGGCTACACCTTC,CASSLGDGVFGYTF
NA,TRBJ2-3,TRBV9,NA,TGTGCCAGCAGCGTGTCGCAGGGGATGGATACGCAGTATTTT,CASSVSQGMDTQYF
NA,TRBJ1-2,TRBV28,NA,TGTGCCAGCAGTTTAATCGGGGGCGGCTATGGCTACACCTTC,CASSLIGGGYGYTF
TRBD1,TRBJ1-1,TRBV18,NA,TGTGCCAGCTCACCGGGCATCAGGGGGACTGAAGCTTTCTTT,CASSPGIRGTEAFF
NA,TRBJ1-5,TRBV25-1,once,TGTGCCAGCAGGAGGGGGGGCAGGGACGATCAGCCCCAGCATTTT,CASRRGGRDDQPQHF
TRBD2,TRBJ2-7,TRBV6-5,NA,TGTGCCAGCAGGGGGACTAGTTCGATCCGCGAGCAGTACTTC,CASRGTSSIREQYF
TRBD1,TRBJ2-3,TRBV4-2,NA,TGTGCCAGCAGCCAAGGACTCAGCAGGGGGCTTTTTGATACGCAGTATTTT,CASSQGLSRGLFDTQYF
TRBD2,TRBJ2-3,TRBV5-1,few,TGCGCCAGCAGCTTGGTCGGGAGGGCCTCAGATACGCAGTATTTT,CASSLVGRASDTQYF
TRBD2,TRBJ2-3,TRBV6-5,NA,TGTGCCAGCAGTTACGGCCTAGCGGGGTCAGATACGCAGTATTTT,CASSYGLAGSDTQYF
NA,TRBJ1-2,TRBV29-1,NA,TGCAGCGTCCCCGAAAGTTATGGCTACACCTTC,CSVPESYGYTF
NA,TRBJ1-5,TRBV7-2,NA,TGTGCCAGCAGCTTAGCGGGACAAGGTCTCAATCAGCCCCAGCATTTT,CASSLAGQGLNQPQHF
TRBD2,TRBJ2-7,TRBV11-1,few,TGTGCCAGCAGCTCGGGACTAGCGAACGAGCAGTACTTC,CASSSGLANEQYF
NA,TRBJ2-1,TRBV14,NA,TGTGCCAGCAGCCAAGGAGGTGCCGGTTGGAGCTCCTACAATGAGCAGTTCTTC,CASSQGGAGWSSYNEQFF
NA,TRBJ2-7,TRBV6-5,NA,TGTGCCAGCAGTTACAGCAGGGGCTCCTACGAGCAGTACTTC,CASSYSRGSYEQYF
NA,TRBJ1-1,TRBV10-3,NA,TGTGCCATCAGTGAGGGCCCCAGAGGGGACACTGAAGCTTTCTTT,CAISEGPRGDTEAFF
NA,TRBJ1-1,TRBV19,NA,TGTGCCAGTAGTTTACTAGGGAACACTGAAGCTTTCTTT,CASSLLGNTEAFF
TRBD2,TRBJ2-3,TRBV18,NA,TGTGCCAGCTCACCGGGGGGGACAGATACGCAGTATTTT,CASSPGGTDTQYF
NA,TRBJ2-3,TRBV5-1,once,TGCGCCAGCAGCTTGGGACCCCGAGGAGGCACAGATACGCAGTATTTT,CASSLGPRGGTDTQYF
NA,TRBJ1-1,TRBV5-5,NA,TGTGCCAGCAGCCCTAGACGGAACCTGAACACTGAAGCTTTCTTT,CASSPRRNLNTEAFF
TRBD1,TRBJ2-5,TRBV28,NA,TGTGCCAGCGGTCCTACAGGGGGCGGCGAGACCCAGTACTTC,CASGPTGGGETQYF
TRBD1,TRBJ1-4,TRBV10-3,NA,TGTGCCATCAGTGAGGACAGGGATGAAAAACTGTTTTTT,CAISEDRDEKLFF
TRBD1,TRBJ1-4,TRBV6-5,few,TGTGCCAGCATCTTAGGACAGGGTGGCGGTGAAAAACTGTTTTTT,CASILGQGGGEKLFF
TRBD1,TRBJ1-5,TRBV7-3,NA,TGTGCCAGCAGCTTGACCGGGACAGGGAGTGGTCAGCCCCAGCATTTT,CASSLTGTGSGQPQHF
NA,TRBJ2-5,TRBV5-4,NA,TGTGCCAGCAGCTTGAGGGGGGGCTTAGAGACCCAGTACTTC,CASSLRGGLETQYF
NA,TRBJ2-5,TRBV27,NA,TGTGCCAGCACGAGGCAGACGGGAGAGACCCAGTACTTC,CASTRQTGETQYF
NA,TRBJ1-4,TRBV6-1,NA,TGTGCCAGCAGTGAACTGGGGCAGAATGAAAAACTGTTTTTT,CASSELGQNEKLFF
NA,TRBJ2-7,TRBV7-2,NA,TGTGCCAGCAGCCTCGCTGTCGGGGAGCAGTACTTC,CASSLAVGEQYF
NA,TRBJ1-6,TRBV29-1,NA,TGCAGCGTTCGCAGCTCCTATAATTCACCCCTCCACTTT,CSVRSSYNSPLHF
NA,TRBJ2-3,TRBV7-9,few,TGTGCCAGCAGCCGGGAAGGGGACAGCACAGATACGCAGTATTTT,CASSREGDSTDTQYF
NA,TRBJ2-7,TRBV28,NA,TGTGCCAGCAGTGCCCAACAGGGGGGGGCTTACGAGCAGTACTTC,CASSAQQGGAYEQYF
TRBD2,TRBJ2-5,TRBV7-9,NA,TGTGCCAGCAGCTCCAGCGGGGGAGAGACCCAGTACTTC,CASSSSGGETQYF
NA,TRBJ2-7,TRBV18,NA,TGTGCCAGCTCACCGGCACACAGGGAGAGCGAGCAGTACTTC,CASSPAHRESEQYF
TRBD2,TRBJ2-1,TRBV7-3,NA,TGTGCCAGCAGCACTACCGGGACTATTACCTACAATGAGCAGTTCTTC,CASSTTGTITYNEQFF
NA,TRBJ1-6,TRBV25-1,NA,TGTGCCAGCAGTGGGGGGGGGCCCAGGGCCGGTTCACCCCTCCACTTT,CASSGGGPRAGSPLHF
NA,TRBJ1-1,TRBV6-1,NA,TGTGCCAGCAGTGGGGAGGGGGACACTGAAGCTTTCTTT,CASSGEGDTEAFF
TRBD2,TRBJ2-7,TRBV6-1,NA,TGTGCCAGCAGAAGTACTAGCGGATACTACGAGCAGTACTTC,CASRSTSGYYEQYF
NA,TRBJ2-5,TRBV5-5,NA,TGTGCCAGCAGCTTGGGTGCGGGAGAGACCCAGTACTTC,CASSLGAGETQYF
TRBD2,TRBJ2-1,TRBV5-1,NA,TGCGCCAGCAGCTTGGGGGAGCGGGGGAATGAGCAGTTCTTC,CASSLGERGNEQFF
NA,TRBJ2-3,TRBV7-2,NA,TGTGCCAGCAGCTTAAGGGTTGGTGGCACAGATACGCAGTATTTT,CASSLRVGGTDTQYF
NA,TRBJ2-4,TRBV1,once,TGCACCAGCAGTCTCCCGGCTAGCGGGGGGCCGATAGCCAAAAACATTCAGTACTTC,CTSSLPASGGPIAKNIQYF
NA,TRBJ1-1,TRBV7-2,NA,TGTGCCAGCAGCTTACGGGGGCTGGATTCCGCTGAAGCTTTCTTT,CASSLRGLDSAEAFF
NA,TRBJ2-7,TRBV10-3,NA,TGTGCCATCAGTGGCGGTCAGGGTAGCTCCTACGAGCAGTACTTC,CAISGGQGSSYEQYF
TRBD2,TRBJ2-7,TRBV25-1,NA,TGTGCCAGTAACCCTAGCGGGAGTAGGAACGAGCAGTACTTC,CASNPSGSRNEQYF
TRBD1,TRBJ2-7,TRBV25-1,NA,TGTGCCAGCAGTGACCACGACAGGGGAGGCTACGAGCAGTACTTC,CASSDHDRGGYEQYF
NA,TRBJ2-1,TRBV9,NA,TGTGCCAGCAGCACCCGGACCGGCGATGAGCAGTTCTTC,CASSTRTGDEQFF
NA,TRBJ1-6,TRBV7-2,NA,TGTGCCAGCAGCTTTACCGGGACGGCTAATTCACCCCTCCACTTT,CASSFTGTANSPLHF
TRBD2,TRBJ2-1,TRBV7-9,NA,TGTGCCGGAAATTATGGCGGGAGTTGGGATGAGCAGTTCTTC,CAGNYGGSWDEQFF
TRBD1,TRBJ1-4,TRBV18,NA,TGTGCCAGCTCACCTAAGGACAGGGGTCTGGATGAAAAACTGTTTTTT,CASSPKDRGLDEKLFF
TRBD1,TRBJ2-7,TRBV28,NA,TGTGCCAGCAGTTTCCGAGGGCAGGGGGATCACTTC,CASSFRGQGDHF